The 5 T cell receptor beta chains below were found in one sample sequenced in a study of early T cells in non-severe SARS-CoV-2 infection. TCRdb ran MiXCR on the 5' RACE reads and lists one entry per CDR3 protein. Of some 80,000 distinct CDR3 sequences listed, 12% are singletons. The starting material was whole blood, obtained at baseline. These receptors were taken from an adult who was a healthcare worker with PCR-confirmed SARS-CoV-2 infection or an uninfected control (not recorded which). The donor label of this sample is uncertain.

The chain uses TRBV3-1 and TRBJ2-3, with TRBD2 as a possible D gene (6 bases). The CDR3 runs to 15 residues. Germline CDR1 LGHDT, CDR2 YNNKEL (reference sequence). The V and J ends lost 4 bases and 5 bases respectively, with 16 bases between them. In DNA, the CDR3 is TGTGCCAGCAGCCCTAAGACTAGTAGGGGAGATACGCAGTATTTT. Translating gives CASSPKTSRGDTQYF.

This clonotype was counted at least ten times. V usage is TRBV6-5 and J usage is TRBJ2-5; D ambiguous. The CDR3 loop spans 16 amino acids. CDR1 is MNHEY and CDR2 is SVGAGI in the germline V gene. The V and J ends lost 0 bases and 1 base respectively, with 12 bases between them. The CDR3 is CASSYSTARSQETQYF. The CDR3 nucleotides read TGTGCCAGCAGTTACTCGACCGCCCGAAGCCAAGAGACCCAGTACTTC.

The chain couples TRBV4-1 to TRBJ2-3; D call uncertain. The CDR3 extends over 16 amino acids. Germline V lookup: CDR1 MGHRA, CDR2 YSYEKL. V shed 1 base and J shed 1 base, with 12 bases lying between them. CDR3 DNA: TGCGCCAGCAGCCAAGGGGTAGGGTTAGGCACAGATACGCAGTATTTT. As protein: CASSQGVGLGTDTQYF.

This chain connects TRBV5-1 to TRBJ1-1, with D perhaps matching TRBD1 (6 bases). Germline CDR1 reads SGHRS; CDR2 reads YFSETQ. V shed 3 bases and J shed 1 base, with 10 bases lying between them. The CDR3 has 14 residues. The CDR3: CASSWGPSNTEAFF. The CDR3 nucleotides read TGCGCCAGCAGCTGGGGGCCGTCGAACACTGAAGCTTTCTTT.

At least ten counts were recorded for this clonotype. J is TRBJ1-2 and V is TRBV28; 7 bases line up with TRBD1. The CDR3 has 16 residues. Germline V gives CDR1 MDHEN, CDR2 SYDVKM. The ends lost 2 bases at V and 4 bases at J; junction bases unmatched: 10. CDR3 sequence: CASSLPVEGTAYGYTF. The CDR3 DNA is TGTGCCAGCAGTTTACCTGTAGAAGGGACAGCCTATGGCTACACCTTC.